This TCR beta chain is from a study of blood T cell repertoires in COVID-19. About the research overall: The United States, Italy and Spain were the sources of the acute and convalescent COVID-19 samples. T cells, B-cell-depleted T cells, or PBMCs supplied cDNA or gDNA.

The authors' processing: Estimation of nucleated cell counts was performed using reference gene primer amplification. Sequencing used immunoSEQ multiplex PCR; TCRdb keeps in-frame clones, though not all of them. V and J calls and clone size are those listed in that table; D and trimming were worked out from the DNA. This table has 100,000 or so clones, about 82% appearing once. V trimming: 0 bases; J trimming: 1 base; junction bases outside the gene matches: 4. Per germline, CDR1 SGHRS and CDR2 YFSETQ. The CDR3 loop spans 16 amino acids. Sequencing was done on a sample of peripheral blood. This sequence originates from a man in his forties or fifties with active or convalescent COVID-19. V gene TRBV5-1 combines with J gene TRBJ2-1; 7 nucleotides align to TRBD1. CDR3 region: CASSLEIRGSYNEQFF. CDR3 sequence (DNA): TGCGCCAGCAGCTTGGAGATCAGGGGGTCCTACAATGAGCAGTTCTTC.